Below are 8 T cell receptor beta chains sequenced from a single sample in a study of vaccination effects on CD4 cells after COVID-19. These receptors' antigens are unknown. Before sequencing, viral peptide pools were used by the ViraFEST assay to expand antigen-specific CD4+ T cells. After more than 9 days in culture, the CD4+ T cells were isolated. The protocol was immunoSEQ multiplex PCR, while the TCRdb copy is restricted to in-frame clones and leaves out a portion. Among 70,000 to 95,000 clones listed, approximately 74% were seen once. The source material was CD4+ T cells from PBMCs cultured with HCoV-229E spike peptides, sampled before COVID-19 vaccination. The receptors were gathered from a human donor who received a COVID-19 vaccine.

This clone was detected a few times. The chain couples TRBV19 to TRBJ1-5; possibly TRBD1 for D (6 bases). The V gene lost 4 bases and the J gene lost 1 base, with 17 bases spanning the gap. CDR3 size: 17 residues. Germline V CDR1 and CDR2: LNHDA, SQIVND (reference sequence). The CDR3 region is CASSRGRGGASNQPQHF. In nucleotides, the CDR3 is TGTGCCAGTAGTAGGGGGAGGGGGGGCGCGAGCAATCAGCCCCAGCATTTT.

The J gene is TRBJ1-1, the V gene TRBV5-1; 8 positions agree with TRBD1. CDR3 length equals 14 residues. Per germline, CDR1 SGHRS and CDR2 YFSETQ. With V trimmed by 4 bases and J by 4 bases, 6 bases remained unmatched. In nucleotides, the CDR3 is TGCGCCAGCAGCCCGGGACAGGCAATCACTGAAGCTTTCTTT. It encodes CASSPGQAITEAFF.

The chain carries TRBV7-8 and TRBJ2-3; the match to TRBD1 covers 8 bases. Trimming removed 5 bases from V and 2 bases from J; junction bases left unmatched: 9. The CDR3 is made up of 16 amino acids. Per the germline V gene, CDR1 is SGHVS and CDR2 is FQNEAQ. The CDR3 region has the DNA TGTGCCAGCAGCGAAGGACAGGGACGATACACAGATACGCAGTATTTT. The encoded protein is CASSEGQGRYTDTQYF.

The J gene is TRBJ1-2, the V gene TRBV9; TRBD1 matches at 8 bases. CDR1 SGDLS and CDR2 YYNGEE come from the germline V gene. CDR3 length: 15 amino acids. V was pared by 4 bases and J by 4 bases, with 9 bases of the junction left unmatched. The CDR3: CASSPAGGASYGYTF. The CDR3 DNA follows: TGTGCCAGCAGCCCTGCAGGGGGCGCTTCCTATGGCTACACCTTC. Filled out from reference TRBV9 and TRBJ1-2, the complete variable domain reads DSGVTQTPKHLITATGQRVTLRCSPRSGDLSVYWYQQSLDQGLQFLIQYYNGEERAKGNILERFSAQQFPDLHSELNLSSLELGDSALYFCASSPAGGASYGYTFGSGTRLTVV.

The chain couples TRBV18 to TRBJ1-3, with D perhaps TRBD1 (5 bases). V was shortened by 3 bases and J by 0 bases, with 12 bases between the two germline ends. Germline CDR1 is KGHSH and CDR2 is LQKENI. The CDR3 consists of 16 residues. The CDR3 protein is CASSPPGVSSGNTIYF. The CDR3 coding sequence is TGTGCCAGCTCACCCCCGGGGGTCTCCTCTGGAAACACCATATATTTT.

CDR3: CASFRDRDNEKLFF. The CDR3, as DNA: TGTGCCAGTTTCCGGGACAGGGATAATGAAAAACTGTTTTTT. The J gene is TRBJ1-4, the V gene TRBV2; 9 positions match TRBD1. The CDR3 contains 14 residues. V shed 9 bases and J 4 bases; nucleotides not matched to a gene: 6. CDR1 is SNHLY and CDR2 is FYNNEI in the germline V gene.

This clone has just one count. The genes are TRBV24-1 and TRBJ1-4, with D possibly matching TRBD1 (6 bases). V was cut by 3 bases and J by 6 bases, with 10 bases left in between. Germline CDR1 and CDR2: KGHDR and SFDVKD. The CDR3 is 14 residues long. The CDR3 sequence: CATSDPRQDEKLFF. In nucleotides, the CDR3 is TGTGCCACCAGTGATCCCCGACAGGATGAAAAACTGTTTTTT.

V and J are TRBV25-1 and TRBJ1-1; D unclear. This CDR3 is built from 13 residues. V was cut by 2 bases and J by 1 base, with 5 bases left in between. Germline CDR1 reads MGHDK; CDR2 reads SYGVNS. The CDR3 coding sequence is TGTGCCAGCAGTGAACAGCAGAACACTGAAGCTTTCTTT. Translated: CASSEQQNTEAFF.